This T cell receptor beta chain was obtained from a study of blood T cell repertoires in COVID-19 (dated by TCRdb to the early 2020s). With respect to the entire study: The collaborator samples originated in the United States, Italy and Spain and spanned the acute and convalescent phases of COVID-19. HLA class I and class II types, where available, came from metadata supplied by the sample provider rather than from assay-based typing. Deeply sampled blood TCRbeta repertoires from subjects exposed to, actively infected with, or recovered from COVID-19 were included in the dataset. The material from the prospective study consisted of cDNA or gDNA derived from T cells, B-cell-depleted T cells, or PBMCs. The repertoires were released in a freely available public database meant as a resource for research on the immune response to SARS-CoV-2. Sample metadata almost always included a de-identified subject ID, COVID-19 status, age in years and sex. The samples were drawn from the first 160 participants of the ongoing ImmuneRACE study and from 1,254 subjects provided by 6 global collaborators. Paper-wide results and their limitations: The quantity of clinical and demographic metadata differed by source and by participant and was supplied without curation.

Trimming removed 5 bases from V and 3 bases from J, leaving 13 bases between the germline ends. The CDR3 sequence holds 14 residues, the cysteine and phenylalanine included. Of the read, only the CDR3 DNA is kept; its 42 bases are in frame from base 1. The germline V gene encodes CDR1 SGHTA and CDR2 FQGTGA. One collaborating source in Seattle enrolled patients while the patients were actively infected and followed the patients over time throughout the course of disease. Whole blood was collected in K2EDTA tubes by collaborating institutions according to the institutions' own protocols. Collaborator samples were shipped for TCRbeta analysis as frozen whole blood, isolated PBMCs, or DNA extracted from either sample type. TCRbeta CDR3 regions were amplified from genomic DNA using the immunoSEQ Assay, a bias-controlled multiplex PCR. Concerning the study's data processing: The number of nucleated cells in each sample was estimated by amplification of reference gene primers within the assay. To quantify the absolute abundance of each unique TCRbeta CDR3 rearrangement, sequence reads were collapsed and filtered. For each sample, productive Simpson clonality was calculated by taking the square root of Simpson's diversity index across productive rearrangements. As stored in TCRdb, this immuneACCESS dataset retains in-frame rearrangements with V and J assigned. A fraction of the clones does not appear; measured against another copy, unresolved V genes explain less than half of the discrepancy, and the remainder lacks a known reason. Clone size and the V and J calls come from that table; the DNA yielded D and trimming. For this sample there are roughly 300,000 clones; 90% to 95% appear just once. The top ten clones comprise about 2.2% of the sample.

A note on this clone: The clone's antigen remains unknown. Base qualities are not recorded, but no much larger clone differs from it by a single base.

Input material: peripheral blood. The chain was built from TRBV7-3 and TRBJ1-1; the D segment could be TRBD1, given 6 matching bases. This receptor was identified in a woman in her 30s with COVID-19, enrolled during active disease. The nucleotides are TGTGCCAGCAGCAAATTAGGGGGGGACACTGAAGCTTTCTTT. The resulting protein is CASSKLGGDTEAFF. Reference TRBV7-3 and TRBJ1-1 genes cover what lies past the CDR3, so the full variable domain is GAGVSQTPSNKVTEKGKYVELRCDPISGHTALYWYRQSLGQGPEFLIYFQGTGAADDSGLPNDRFFAVRPEGSVSTLKIQRTERGDSAVYLCASSKLGGDTEAFFGQGTRLTVV.